The rows below give T cell receptor beta chains drawn from one sample of a study of CD8 T cells in ankylosing spondylitis. TCRdb itself ran the 5' RACE reads through MiXCR, one entry per CDR3 protein. The sample has about 750,000 distinct CDR3 sequences; about 20% are singletons. The source material was blood, either unsorted or a sorted T cell fraction (not recorded which). The receptors originated from a male donor with ankylosing spondylitis. Both conserved end residues are part of each CDR3. The order of the fields is D gene, clone size, V gene, J gene, CDR3 protein, CDR3 DNA. A D gene is named only where the DNA matches it firmly. Clone size, where shown, is once, few, many, or a class for clones that have expanded.

-	few	TRBV4-1	TRBJ1-1	CASSPPAAVGTEAFF	TGCGCCAGCAGCCCCCCGGCCGCTGTTGGCACTGAAGCTTTCTTT
-	-	TRBV20-1	TRBJ2-3	CSGRGTVGTDTQYF	TGCAGTGGGCGGGGGACAGTCGGCACAGATACGCAGTATTTT
TRBD2	few	TRBV10-3	TRBJ2-7	CATNQREYSEQYF	TGTGCCACCAACCAGCGGGAATATAGCGAGCAGTACTTC
TRBD2	few	TRBV9	TRBJ2-3	CASSVGTSGDPQYF	TGTGCCAGCAGCGTTGGGACTAGCGGGGACCCGCAGTATTTT
-	-	TRBV30	TRBJ1-1	CAWTLTGTKNTEAFF	TGTGCCTGGACTCTGACCGGGACGAAGAACACTGAAGCTTTCTTT
-	-	TRBV20-1	TRBJ2-1	CSASAAYSEQFF	TGCAGTGCTAGTGCGGCCTACAGTGAGCAGTTCTTC
-	-	TRBV5-6	TRBJ2-1	CASSSASLGSSYNEQFF	TGTGCCAGCAGCTCCGCTTCGCTCGGCAGCTCCTACAATGAGCAGTTCTTC
TRBD1	few	TRBV28	TRBJ2-7	CASSRSDRGTYEQYF	TGTGCCAGCAGCCGTTCGGACAGGGGGACCTACGAGCAGTACTTC
-	-	TRBV18	TRBJ2-3	CASSPLGGDTQYF	TGTGCCAGCTCACCACTTGGAGGAGATACGCAGTATTTT
TRBD2	-	TRBV6-2/TRBV6-3	TRBJ2-2	CASSRDRLAGGPGELFF	TGTGCCAGCAGCCGCGACCGACTAGCGGGAGGGCCCGGGGAGCTGTTTTTT
-	-	TRBV27	TRBJ1-1	CASSNGLNTEAFF	TGTGCCAGCAGTAACGGGCTGAACACTGAAGCTTTCTTT
-	-	TRBV7-2	TRBJ2-5	CASSYTGETQYF	TGTGCCAGCAGCTACACCGGGGAGACCCAGTACTTC
-	few	TRBV19	TRBJ1-5	CASRGVWQPQHF	TGTGCCAGTAGAGGGGTTTGGCAGCCCCAGCATTTT
-	-	TRBV20-1	TRBJ2-1	CSARAPVGLSAGNEQFF	TGCAGTGCTAGGGCCCCGGTCGGGCTTTCTGCCGGCAATGAGCAGTTCTTC
-	few	TRBV5-1	TRBJ2-1	CASSFPRGSGEQFF	TGCGCCAGCAGCTTTCCTCGGGGGTCTGGTGAGCAGTTCTTC
TRBD1	few	TRBV7-2	TRBJ1-5	CASSLGDRGQPQHF	TGTGCCAGCAGCTTAGGGGACAGGGGTCAGCCCCAGCATTTT
-	few	TRBV6-1	TRBJ2-3	CASTDGTSGDTQYF	TGTGCCAGCACTGACGGGACTTCTGGAGATACGCAGTATTTT
-	few	TRBV5-1	TRBJ2-3	CASSLGVGLRDTQYF	TGCGCCAGCAGCTTAGGCGTCGGGCTAAGAGATACGCAGTATTTT
TRBD1	few	TRBV29-1	TRBJ2-3	CSVEGGQGRTDTQYF	TGCAGCGTTGAAGGGGGACAGGGACGCACAGATACGCAGTATTTT
TRBD1	few	TRBV10-2	TRBJ2-7	CASSESTGTGGRRGYF	TGCGCCAGCAGTGAGTCCACCGGGACAGGGGGAAGGCGAGGGTACTTC
-	few	TRBV19	TRBJ2-7	CASRMAGSAYEQYF	TGTGCCAGTAGAATGGCAGGGTCAGCCTACGAGCAGTACTTC
TRBD1	few	TRBV6-1	TRBJ1-4	CASRSTGGPGANEKLFF	TGTGCCAGCAGATCGACAGGGGGTCCGGGAGCTAATGAAAAACTGTTTTTT
-	-	TRBV7-2	TRBJ2-7	CASSPRQAPVEQYF	TGTGCCAGCAGCCCTCGACAGGCACCGGTCGAGCAGTACTTC
-	-	TRBV10-2	TRBJ2-1	CASSEMGGTTEQFF	TGCGCCAGCAGTGAGATGGGGGGTACGACTGAGCAGTTCTTC
-	few	TRBV10-1	TRBJ2-3	CASSESEGRSTDTQYF	TGCGCCAGCAGTGAGTCGGAGGGGAGGAGCACAGATACGCAGTATTTT
-	few	TRBV27	TRBJ2-2	CASCLSGAAGELFF	TGTGCCAGTTGTCTTTCAGGGGCGGCCGGGGAGCTGTTTTTT
-	few	TRBV24-1	TRBJ1-5	CATRRRVDGNQPQHF	TGTGCCACCAGGAGGAGGGTTGACGGCAATCAGCCCCAGCATTTT
-	-	TRBV11-2	TRBJ2-3	CASSLTPKGDTDTQYF	TGTGCCAGCAGCTTAACCCCAAAGGGGGACACAGATACGCAGTATTTT
-	-	TRBV27	TRBJ2-7	CASSPVGFNVYEQYF	TGTGCCAGCAGTCCTGTTGGGTTTAACGTCTACGAGCAGTACTTC
TRBD2	-	TRBV28	TRBJ2-7	CASIPRTSGRADYEQYF	TGTGCCAGCATTCCCAGGACTAGCGGGAGGGCGGACTACGAGCAGTACTTC
-	-	TRBV20-1	TRBJ2-7	CSARDRYSYYEQYF	TGCAGTGCTAGAGATCGTTACAGCTACTACGAGCAGTACTTC
-	-	TRBV5-5	TRBJ1-3	CASSLGRVFSGNTIYF	TGTGCCAGCAGCTTGGGGCGGGTTTTCTCTGGAAACACCATATATTTT
-	-	TRBV20-1	TRBJ2-5	CSAGEGLDQETQYF	TGCAGTGCGGGAGAAGGGCTAGACCAAGAGACCCAGTACTTC
-	few	TRBV10-2	TRBJ2-3	CASSEISWGSTDTQYF	TGCGCCAGCAGTGAGATCAGCTGGGGTAGCACAGATACGCAGTATTTT
-	many	TRBV5-1	TRBJ2-7	CASSFGQTGTYEQYF	TGCGCCAGCAGCTTCGGACAGACGGGGACCTACGAGCAGTACTTC
-	-	TRBV3-1	TRBJ1-3	CASSQDGNSGNTIYF	TGTGCCAGCAGCCAAGACGGCAACTCTGGAAACACCATATATTTT
-	few	TRBV4-3	TRBJ2-2	CASSQDYRQNTGELFF	TGCGCCAGCAGCCAAGATTACAGACAGAACACCGGGGAGCTGTTTTTT
-	-	TRBV5-1	TRBJ2-2	CASSLKGGWTGELFF	TGCGCCAGCAGCTTAAAAGGAGGGTGGACCGGGGAGCTGTTTTTT
-	-	TRBV20-1	TRBJ1-2	CSASAPDSGYTF	TGCAGTGCCTCAGCCCCGGACAGTGGCTACACCTTC
-	-	TRBV7-3	TRBJ2-1	CASSLGSGASNEQFF	TGTGCCAGCAGCTTGGGTAGCGGAGCCAGCAATGAGCAGTTCTTC
TRBD1	-	TRBV6-5	TRBJ1-5	CASSYGDRGPYSNQPQHF	TGTGCCAGCAGTTACGGGGACAGGGGCCCCTATAGCAATCAGCCCCAGCATTTT
TRBD1	-	TRBV12-3/TRBV12-4	TRBJ2-3	CASRLQGAPTDTQYF	TGTGCCAGCAGGTTACAGGGGGCCCCCACAGATACGCAGTATTTT